The 6 T cell receptor beta chains given below trace back to one sample, sequenced in a study of blood T cell repertoires in COVID-19. Libraries were prepared by immunoSEQ multiplex PCR; TCRdb keeps only in-frame clonotypes and omits some of them. Of 95,000 to 150,000 clones listed, 70% to 85% were seen once; the top ten hold about 4.2%. Sample: peripheral blood. The receptor set was obtained from a woman between 65 and 79 years old with acute or convalescent COVID-19.

This rearrangement joins TRBV3-1 (or the pseudogene TRBV3-2) to TRBJ2-3; 12 bases are a match to TRBD1. V shed 4 bases and J 8 bases; nucleotides not matched to a gene: 10. The CDR3 has 16 residues. Germline V gene lookup returns CDR1 LGHDT and CDR2 YNNKEL (reference sequence). The CDR3 bases are TGTGCCAGCAGCCTACCGGGGGACAGGGGGCACGGTACGCAGTATTTT. Translated, it gives CASSLPGDRGHGTQYF.

This chain links TRBV9 with TRBJ2-3, with 8 positions matching TRBD2. Germline CDR1 is SGDLS and CDR2 is YYNGEE. The CDR3 is 16 amino acids. J lost 3 bases, V lost 0 bases, and 6 bases had no gene match. CDR3 sequence (DNA): TGTGCCAGCAGCGTAGATTCCGGACTAGCAACAGATACGCAGTATTTT. Translated: CASSVDSGLATDTQYF. Variable domain in full (rest from reference TRBV9 and TRBJ2-3): DSGVTQTPKHLITATGQRVTLRCSPRSGDLSVYWYQQSLDQGLQFLIQYYNGEERAKGNILERFSAQQFPDLHSELNLSSLELGDSALYFCASSVDSGLATDTQYFGPGTRLTVL.

The J gene is TRBJ2-5, the V gene TRBV2; D might be TRBD1 (6 bases). CDR1 is SNHLY, CDR2 FYNNEI, per germline. V was clipped by 5 bases and J by 1 base, with 8 bases between them. CDR3 length: 13 residues. The CDR3 nucleotides are TGTGCCAGCAGTTGGACAGTCCAAGAGACCCAGTACTTC. Translated: CASSWTVQETQYF.

In this sample, this clone turned up once. The J gene is TRBJ1-1, the V gene TRBV6-2 or TRBV6-3; 7 nucleotides line up with TRBD1. This CDR3 is built from 13 residues. Looked up from germline, CDR1 is MNHEY and CDR2 is SVGEGT. With 4 bases clipped from V and 4 bases from J, the junction kept 3 bases outside the gene matches. As DNA, the CDR3 is TGTGCCAGCAGTTCCGCAGGGGGCACTGAAGCTTTCTTT. This codes for CASSSAGGTEAFF.

The V call is TRBV6-5, the J call TRBJ1-3; D is unresolved. Germline V lookup: CDR1 MNHEY, CDR2 SVGAGI. The CDR3 spans 12 residues. V lost 8 bases and J 2 bases, leaving 7 bases between the germline ends. CDR3 sequence: CASRSTGNTIYF. CDR3 coding DNA: TGTGCCAGCCGGAGCACTGGAAACACCATATATTTT.

This sequence joins TRBV5-1 and TRBJ1-6; D is uncertain. CDR1 SGHRS and CDR2 YFSETQ come from the germline V gene. The CDR3 sequence is 15 residues long. Trimming pared 0 bases from V and 10 bases from J, leaving 14 bases between. CDR3 nucleotides: TGCGCCAGCAGCTTGGTAAGAACAGTCGACTCACCCCTCCACTTT. It specifies CASSLVRTVDSPLHF.